This T cell receptor (beta chain) was recorded in a study of blood T cell repertoires in COVID-19. Sequenced by immunoSEQ multiplex PCR; TCRdb stores in-frame clones only, minus some. Among under 250,000 clones listed, about nine tenths were seen once. CDR1 SGHRS and CDR2 YFSETQ come from the germline V gene. Trimming took off 2 bases at V and 5 bases at J, with 7 bases between the two ends. CDR3 size: 12 residues. Sequenced sample: peripheral blood. This receptor was obtained from a man aged 50 to 60 with COVID-19, enrolled during active disease. V gene TRBV5-1 combines with J gene TRBJ2-5; D is uncertain. CDR3 in amino acids: CASSFPGETQYF. In DNA, the CDR3 is TGCGCCAGCAGCTTCCCCGGGGAGACCCAGTACTTC.